A selection of T cell receptor beta chains follows, all from one sample in a study of cytomegalovirus exposure and HLA in healthy donors. Produced via immunoSEQ multiplex PCR; TCRdb's table is partial and in-frame only. The table lists 85,000 to 130,000 clones, roughly 71% of them singletons, with around 3% in the top ten. Sample: PBMCs. Receptor source: a male donor in good health and CMV-seropositive. The CDR3 runs from the conserved cysteine through the conserved F or W. D genes are given only for firm matches. Size is stated for part of the rows, as once, few or many counts, or as a class when the clone is expanded.

J: TRBJ1-1; size: NA; D: NA; V: TRBV4-1; DNA: TGCGCCAGCAGCAAAGGGGAGGGAAACACTGAAGCTTTCTTT; CDR3: CASSKGEGNTEAFF
J: TRBJ2-6; size: NA; D: NA; V: TRBV7-8; DNA: TGTGCCAGCAGCTTAGATCTCTCTGGGGCCAACGTCCTGACTTTC; CDR3: CASSLDLSGANVLTF
J: TRBJ1-4; size: NA; D: TRBD1; V: TRBV7-9; DNA: TGTGCCAGCGGAGACAGGGGATTCTCCAATGAAAAACTGTTTTTT; CDR3: CASGDRGFSNEKLFF
J: TRBJ2-1; size: NA; D: NA; V: TRBV4-3; DNA: TGCGCCAGCAGCCAAAGCCACGGGTATGAGCAGTTCTTC; CDR3: CASSQSHGYEQFF
J: TRBJ2-5; size: NA; D: TRBD2; V: TRBV2; DNA: TGTGCCGGTGGGAGGGAGCAAGAGACCCAGTACTTC; CDR3: CAGGREQETQYF
J: TRBJ1-1; size: few; D: NA; V: TRBV4-2; DNA: TGTGCCAGCAGCCAAGATTCGCGGGGGCCGAACACTGAAGCTTTCTTT; CDR3: CASSQDSRGPNTEAFF
J: TRBJ1-5; size: NA; D: NA; V: TRBV5-1; DNA: TGCGCCAGCAGCAGAGAGGAGGGTCAGCCCCAGCATTTT; CDR3: CASSREEGQPQHF
J: TRBJ1-5; size: NA; D: NA; V: TRBV28; DNA: TGTGCCAGCAGGCCTTTGGGCAGTAGAGTTATCAATCAGCCCCAGCATTTT; CDR3: CASRPLGSRVINQPQHF
J: TRBJ1-4; size: NA; D: TRBD1; V: TRBV23-1; DNA: TGCGCCAGCAGTTTACCGGGACAGGGATGTGGAAAACTGTTTTTT; CDR3: CASSLPGQGCGKLFF
J: TRBJ2-7; size: NA; D: NA; V: TRBV5-1; DNA: TGCGCCAGCAGCTTGGCCTCTAAGGAGCAGTACTTC; CDR3: CASSLASKEQYF
J: TRBJ2-7; size: NA; D: NA; V: TRBV29-1; DNA: TGCAGCGTTGATAGCGAGGGAACGACGCTCGAGCAGTACTTC; CDR3: CSVDSEGTTLEQYF
J: TRBJ1-2; size: NA; D: TRBD1; V: TRBV6-4; DNA: TGTGCCAGCAGACCCGGACAGGGAGGCTATGGCTACACCTTC; CDR3: CASRPGQGGYGYTF
J: TRBJ2-6; size: NA; D: NA; V: TRBV7-3; DNA: TGTGCCAGCAGCTCCCACACCTCCTCTGGGGCCAACGTCCTGACTTTC; CDR3: CASSSHTSSGANVLTF
J: TRBJ2-6; size: NA; D: NA; V: TRBV7-2; DNA: TGTGCCAGCAGGTCACAGGGATCAAGCTCTGGGGCCAACGTCCTGACTTTC; CDR3: CASRSQGSSSGANVLTF
J: TRBJ2-5; size: NA; D: TRBD2; V: TRBV7-6; DNA: TGTGCCAGCAGCCATCTAGCGGCTCAAGAGACCCAGTACTTC; CDR3: CASSHLAAQETQYF
J: TRBJ2-7; size: NA; D: TRBD2; V: TRBV7-3; DNA: TGTGCCAGCAGCGCCAGCGGGGGTAACACCTACGAGCAGTACTTC; CDR3: CASSASGGNTYEQYF
J: TRBJ1-2; size: NA; D: NA; V: TRBV12-2; DNA: TGTGCAAGTCGCTACTCCCCGGGCTATGGCTACACCTTC; CDR3: CASRYSPGYGYTF
J: TRBJ2-2; size: NA; D: TRBD1; V: TRBV19; DNA: TGTGCCAGTAAACCATCGCTTGGGACAGGGGGCTTCTCCACCGGGGAGCTGTTTTTT; CDR3: CASKPSLGTGGFSTGELFF
J: TRBJ1-2; size: NA; D: TRBD1; V: TRBV11-2; DNA: TGTGCCAGCAGCCACAGGGGTCTCGGCTACACCTTC; CDR3: CASSHRGLGYTF
J: TRBJ2-1; size: once; D: NA; V: TRBV7-6; DNA: TGTGCCAGCAGCTCCCTCGGAGGACGGAGGCAGTTCTTC; CDR3: CASSSLGGRRQFF
J: TRBJ2-7; size: NA; D: TRBD2; V: TRBV6-5; DNA: TGTGCCAGCTCTCGGGGGGGCGTAAACGAGCAGTACTTC; CDR3: CASSRGGVNEQYF
J: TRBJ1-1; size: NA; D: TRBD1; V: TRBV4-2; DNA: TGTGCCAGCAGCCCTAACACACAGGGGATGAGAAACACTGAAGCTTTCTTT; CDR3: CASSPNTQGMRNTEAFF
J: TRBJ2-1; size: few; D: NA; V: TRBV6-1; DNA: TGTGCCAGCAGTGAAGCCCGGAGGGCCGGTGAGCAGTTCTTC; CDR3: CASSEARRAGEQFF
J: TRBJ2-7; size: NA; D: NA; V: TRBV4-3; DNA: TGCGCCAGCAGCCGGGGGGACAGCTCCTACGAGCAGTACTTC; CDR3: CASSRGDSSYEQYF
J: TRBJ2-7; size: few; D: TRBD2; V: TRBV6-5; DNA: TGTGCCAGCAGTTACCGGCGGGAGGGCCCCTACGAGCAGTACTTC; CDR3: CASSYRREGPYEQYF
J: TRBJ2-4; size: NA; D: NA; V: TRBV6-5; DNA: TGTGCCAGCAGTTACTCGAGGGCGGGGTCAAACATTCAGTACTTC; CDR3: CASSYSRAGSNIQYF
J: TRBJ1-1; size: NA; D: NA; V: TRBV15; DNA: TGTGCCACCAGCAGGGAGGGAGCGAACACTGAAGCTTTCTTT; CDR3: CATSREGANTEAFF
J: TRBJ1-5; size: NA; D: NA; V: TRBV7-2; DNA: TGTGCCAGCAGCTCCGACAGGTCGGTGCAGCCCCAGCATTTT; CDR3: CASSSDRSVQPQHF
J: TRBJ2-5; size: NA; D: NA; V: TRBV28; DNA: TGTGCCAGCCATATCCGGGGCAGGGGAAGGGAGACCCAGTACTTC; CDR3: CASHIRGRGRETQYF
J: TRBJ1-6; size: NA; D: TRBD1; V: TRBV2; DNA: TGTGCCAGCAGACGAGTGACAGGGGCCGCACCCCTCCACTTT; CDR3: CASRRVTGAAPLHF
J: TRBJ1-1; size: NA; D: TRBD1; V: TRBV28; DNA: TGTGCCAGCAGCTTTGACAGGGCCGCTGAAGCTTTCTTT; CDR3: CASSFDRAAEAFF
J: TRBJ2-1; size: NA; D: TRBD2; V: TRBV6-5; DNA: TGTGCCAGCAGTTCGGCTAGCGGGGTGGGTGAGCAGTTCTTC; CDR3: CASSSASGVGEQFF
J: TRBJ2-6; size: once; D: NA; V: TRBV7-9; DNA: TGTGCCAGCAGCCCTAGGGGAACCGGGGCCAACGTCCTGACTTTC; CDR3: CASSPRGTGANVLTF
J: TRBJ1-1; size: few; D: NA; V: TRBV19; DNA: TGTGCCAGTAGCGAGACAGTAGCAATGTCTACTGAAGCTTTCTTT; CDR3: CASSETVAMSTEAFF
J: TRBJ2-2; size: many; D: NA; V: TRBV7-3; DNA: TGTGCCAGCAGCTTAACGTCGGGTACCGGGGAGCTGTTTTTT; CDR3: CASSLTSGTGELFF